Sequencing of this TCR beta chain was carried out in a study of T-cell memory formation after mild COVID-19. This clonotype was observed at least ten times. Its antigen is still unknown. MiXCR, run by TCRdb on the 5' RACE reads, gives a single entry per CDR3 protein. The sample contains approximately 300,000 distinct CDR3 sequences, 8% to 9% of which appear only once. Findings and caveats of the study: The second-wave clones peaking on day 37 were not confirmed as SARS-CoV-2-specific. Clones that shrank (day 15 to 85) were balanced CD4/CD8, whereas later expanders leaned CD4+. Certain responding clones were present in pre-infection memory, suggesting participation of cross-reactive memory.

Trimming stripped 5 bases from V and 2 bases from J, with 15 bases between. The germline gives CDR1 SGHTA, CDR2 FQGTGA. This CDR3 contains 15 residues. The clonotype was recovered from a man younger than 35 who had mild COVID-19 (a few samples of this study predate the infection). Cell type and time point are not known. The sequenced material came from PBMCs or a T cell subset sorted from them (not recorded which). V usage is TRBV7-3 and J usage is TRBJ2-5; the D call may be TRBD1 or TRBD2 (6 bases each). CDR3 residues: CASSHGGGSQETQYF. The CDR3 bases are TGTGCCAGCAGCCACGGAGGGGGTTCTCAAGAGACCCAGTACTTC.